This passage covers 15 T cell receptor beta chains from one sample sequenced in a study of cytomegalovirus exposure and HLA in healthy donors. PCR amplification relied on 60 Vbeta primers (plus 13 Jbeta primers). Method: immunoSEQ multiplex PCR; TCRdb's copy keeps in-frame clones and lacks some. The table records 110,000 to 150,000 clones, roughly two thirds of them present only once. Sequencing input: PBMCs. Source of these receptors: a human donor in good health.

The rearrangement joins TRBV5-4 to TRBJ1-4; D is uncertain. V lost 0 bases and J lost 10, with 10 bases in between. The CDR3 contains 13 residues. CDR1 and CDR2 (germline): SGHNT, YYREEE (reference sequence). Written as DNA, the CDR3 is TGTGCCAGCAGCTTGGAGACGGGAGGAAAACTGTTTTTT. Translated: CASSLETGGKLFF. Drawing the rest from reference TRBV5-4 and TRBJ1-4, the complete variable domain is ETGVTQSPTHLIKTRGQQVTLRCSSQSGHNTVSWYQQALGQGPQFIFQYYREEENGRGNFPPRFSGLQFPNYSSELNVNALELDDSALYLCASSLETGGKLFFGSGTQLSVL.

The rearrangement uses TRBV2 and TRBJ2-3; 14 nucleotides line up with TRBD2. CDR1 is SNHLY, CDR2 FYNNEI, per germline. This CDR3 has 15 residues. The trim removed 9 bases at V and 6 bases at J, leaving 8 bases unmatched. CDR3 amino acids: CARGGLAGEADTQYF. CDR3 in DNA: TGTGCCAGGGGGGGACTAGCGGGGGAAGCGGATACGCAGTATTTT.

The chain employs TRBV11-2 and TRBJ1-1; maybe TRBD1 (5 bases). CDR3 length: 14 amino acids. Trimming stripped 1 base from V and 4 bases from J, with 10 bases between. Germline V gene lookup returns CDR1 SGHAT and CDR2 FQNNGV. CDR3: CASSLAGRGTEAFF. The CDR3 bases are TGTGCCAGCAGCTTAGCAGGGAGGGGCACTGAAGCTTTCTTT.

The chain carries TRBV5-8 and TRBJ2-4; TRBD2 aligns across 7 bases. This CDR3 spans 16 amino acids. V shed 4 bases and J 8 bases; nucleotides not matched to a gene: 15. Germline values: CDR1 SGHTS, CDR2 YDEGEE. CDR3: CASSPLGGRAVDIQYF. CDR3 DNA sequence: TGTGCCAGCAGCCCCTTGGGAGGGAGGGCCGTCGACATTCAGTACTTC.

The CDR3 spells CAIRTTGPANTGELFF. CDR3 nucleotide sequence: TGTGCCATCAGGACAACAGGGCCTGCGAACACCGGGGAGCTGTTTTTT. The chain is built from TRBV10-3 and TRBJ2-2; TRBD1 is a possible D gene (6 bases). The CDR3 length is 16 residues. The germline V gene encodes CDR1 ENHRY and CDR2 SYGVKD. Trimming left V 6 bases short and J 0 bases short, with 14 bases between.

V gene TRBV7-3 combines with J gene TRBJ2-2, with 12 bases that match TRBD2. V lost 4 bases and J lost 6; bases outside the gene matches: 9. Germline V CDR1 and CDR2: SGHTA, FQGTGA. CDR3 length: 17 amino acids. The CDR3 sequence: CASSSQGASGGAGELFF. The CDR3 DNA reads TGTGCCAGCAGCTCCCAAGGGGCTAGCGGGGGGGCCGGGGAGCTGTTTTTT.

This clone was found once. The gene calls are TRBV6-5 and TRBJ1-2; the D gene is possibly TRBD1 (5 bases). The CDR3 has 13 amino acids. Trimming stripped 5 bases from V and 3 bases from J, with 10 bases between. Germline CDR1 reads MNHEY; CDR2 reads SVGAGI. The CDR3 DNA follows: TGTGCCAGCAGTGAACAGGCCTACTATGGCTACACCTTC. It is translated as CASSEQAYYGYTF.

This clone has a handful of counts. The V gene is TRBV4-1, the J gene TRBJ2-3, with 9 bases matching TRBD1. The germline V gene encodes CDR1 MGHRA and CDR2 YSYEKL. The trim removed 5 bases at V and 15 bases at J, leaving 6 bases unmatched. The CDR3 runs to 11 residues. CDR3: CASSSGTGLYF. The CDR3 DNA reads TGCGCCAGCAGCTCCGGGACAGGGCTCTATTTT.

This clone occurred a few times. The J gene is TRBJ1-1, the V gene TRBV4-1; D uncertain. Deletions cut 0 bases from V and 6 bases from J, with 5 bases between. The CDR3 runs 12 residues. The germline gives CDR1 MGHRA, CDR2 YSYEKL. CDR3 sequence reads: CASSQDGPEAFF. The CDR3 region has the DNA TGCGCCAGCAGCCAAGATGGCCCTGAAGCTTTCTTT.

The sample holds one count of this clone. The chain employs TRBV18 and TRBJ2-3; 9 bases are shared with TRBD1. V was clipped by 4 bases and J by 6 bases; unmatched bases: 8. Germline V gene sequence: CDR1 KGHSH, CDR2 LQKENI. The CDR3 totals 15 residues. CDR3: CASSLGTGLLDTQYF. CDR3 in DNA: TGTGCCAGCTCACTCGGGACAGGGTTGCTTGATACGCAGTATTTT.

This clone was seen a handful of times. This chain connects TRBV28 to TRBJ2-1; 10 bases map to TRBD1. V shed 3 bases, J shed 6 bases, and the junction held 5 bases outside the gene matches. The CDR3 length is 15 residues. Germline lookup yields CDR1 MDHEN and CDR2 SYDVKM. In DNA form, the CDR3 reads TGTGCCAGCAGTTTTTCGGACAGGGGGTCCAATGAGCAGTTCTTC. Protein: CASSFSDRGSNEQFF.

V usage is TRBV18 and J usage is TRBJ2-7, with TRBD1 identical over 8 bases. J lost 2 bases, V lost 2 bases, and 2 bases had no gene match. Germline CDR1 is KGHSH and CDR2 is LQKENI. The CDR3 loop spans 14 amino acids. CDR3 nucleotide sequence: TGTGCCAGCTCACCAAAACAGGGGGCCTACGAGCAGTACTTC. Translating it yields CASSPKQGAYEQYF.

This clone was observed a single time. The rearrangement links TRBV7-9 to TRBJ1-2; the D gene is possibly TRBD1 (5 bases). Trimming shortened V by 1 base and J by 7 bases, and 13 bases separated the two germline ends. CDR1 SEHNR and CDR2 FQNEAQ come from the germline V gene (reference sequence). This CDR3 comprises 14 residues. CDR3 nucleotides: TGTGCCAGCAGCTTAGAGACAGTCTCCTTTGGCTACACCTTC. It encodes CASSLETVSFGYTF.

This chain joins TRBV9 and TRBJ2-3, with D unclear. Trimming stripped 0 bases from V and 2 bases from J, with 7 bases between. This CDR3 is 14 amino acids long. The germline V gene has CDR1 SGDLS and CDR2 YYNGEE. As DNA, the CDR3 is TGTGCCAGCAGCGTAGAACGGGTCACAGATACGCAGTATTTT. This translates into CASSVERVTDTQYF.

V gene TRBV20-1 combines with J gene TRBJ1-1; weak D call: TRBD1 (5 bases). Germline values: CDR1 DFQATT, CDR2 SNEGSKA (reference sequence). V dropped 2 bases and J dropped 8 bases, with 9 bases sitting between them. The CDR3 is made up of 11 amino acids. The CDR3 reads CSARQGPEAFF. In DNA form, the CDR3 reads TGCAGTGCTAGACAGGGTCCAGAAGCTTTCTTT.